This note documents a single TCR beta chain sequence. Its recognized antigen is unknown. Base qualities are not provided; no much larger clone lies one nucleotide away. The roughly 37 donors, aged 6 to 90 years, were systemically healthy Caucasian individuals from Russia. Around 9.7 milliliters of peripheral blood were collected from each donor into EDTA-treated Vacutainer tubes. Ficoll-Paque density-gradient centrifugation was used to isolate PBMCs, with at least 6 million obtained per sample. Trizol reagent was used to extract total RNA from PBMCs, with at least 5 micrograms per sample. For every donor, flow cytometry on a PBMC aliquot measured the percentage of naive CD45RAhigh/CD27high T cells. The data are from a study of blood T cells in healthy people across ages (dated by TCRdb to the mid-2010s). At the level of the whole study: Template switching captured roughly one uniquely barcoded TCR beta cDNA molecule per two T cells in model experiments. Using deep sequencing normalized with unique cDNA molecular identifiers, the study measured how TCR beta repertoire diversity changes with age. Four age groups were formed from the donors: young (average approximately 15 years), middle-aged (around 41), aged (approximately 60) and long-lived (about 80). Donors of different ages were randomly distributed across sequencing lanes to avoid experimental bias. Two additional independent replicas of 1 million unique cDNA reads from the same blood draw were analyzed for two donors (one aged 18 to 30 and one aged 80 or older). Summary of the overall study and its limitations: Estimates of total diversity based on one million sequenced T cells were regarded as lower bounds and as underestimates. Because the CMV infection status of the donors was unknown, age-related changes in expanded clonotypes may potentially have been confounded. Bulk unsorted PBMC profiling prevented conclusive comparison of naive and antigen-experienced compartments. There was a strong correlation between observed TCR beta diversity and the percentage of naive T cells measured by flow cytometry. Observed TCR beta diversity per million T cells fell roughly linearly with age, and a significant reduction was already apparent by age about 43. Compared with the aged group, more naive CD4+ T cells, fewer expanded clones and increased TCR diversity were shown by the long-lived group, suggesting age selection.

The method behind the library was 5' RACE. Sequencing was carried out with an Illumina HiSeq 2500. A second 7 to 11 cycle PCR used a sample-barcoded 5' primer and a J-beta primer mix. A template-switch 5' adaptor carrying 12 random nucleotides introduced a unique molecular identifier onto each TCR beta cDNA molecule. Each sample yielded at least 3 million CDR3-containing paired-end reads. First-strand cDNA was synthesized from all RNA with the Mint cDNA synthesis kit, primed by a TRBC-specific oligonucleotide. After uracil-DNA glycosylase treatment, a first 18-cycle PCR used universal primers M1SS and BC2_uni_R on all cDNA. Per the source publication's procedure: For normalization, 1 million high-quality reads were randomly selected from each sample, with every read carrying a distinct molecular identifier. Instead of being binned into consensus sequences, reads that shared molecular identifiers were thrown out. MiTCR, set to a Q25 quality threshold and the strictest error-elimination algorithm, was used for CDR3 identification, clonotype clustering and error correction. Lower-bound total TCR beta diversity was estimated with a nonparametric unseen species model using Euler transformation. TCRdb redid the processing of the public reads, applying fastp at Q25 and MiXCR, and retained in-frame beta chains. Identical CDR3 protein sequences are pooled into one entry, listed with their most common genes and DNA. These V and J calls originate from TCRdb's pipeline instead of the authors' own analysis. A total of around 1.5 million distinct CDR3 sequences appear in this sample, approximately 59% of them only once. The biggest ten clones account for over 5% of the sample.

From the cysteine through the phenylalanine, the CDR3 covers 14 amino acids. Only CDR3 DNA is held: 42 bases, read in frame from base 1. The germline V gene (reference sequence) provides CDR1 SEHNR and CDR2 FQNEAQ. Trimmed from V: 5 bases; trimmed from J: 4 bases; junction bases lacking a gene match: 5. The specimen was blood. This TCR was sampled from a man aged 18 to 35 in good health. This sequence uses TRBV7-9 and TRBJ2-7; 10 bases in between match TRBD2. The sequence in DNA is TGTGCCAGCAGCATAGGACTAGCGGCATACGAGCAGTACTTC. Translated, this gives CASSIGLAAYEQYF.